The rows below give T cell receptor beta chains drawn from one sample of a study of T cell responses to AZD1222 COVID-19 vaccine. Clones were read by immunoSEQ multiplex PCR, and TCRdb kept only the in-frame ones, dropping some. The repertoire has 70,000 to 95,000 clones, 80% of them found once; the top ten carry approximately 22%. Specimen: peripheral blood, collected on day 0 of AZD1222 vaccination. These receptors all come from an adult in good health. Each CDR3 is given with its conserved first and last residue. Each record gives: V gene, D gene, J gene, clone size, CDR3 protein, CDR3 DNA. D genes are given only for firm matches. Size values are once, few and many counts, or a class for expanded clones, and some rows have none.

>TRBV19|NA|TRBJ2-3|NA
CASRPLKTSTDTQYF
TGTGCCAGTAGGCCTCTCAAGACTAGCACAGATACGCAGTATTTT
>TRBV6-1|TRBD2|TRBJ2-1|NA
CASSEAAGGWYEQFF
TGTGCCAGCAGTGAAGCGGCGGGAGGGTGGTATGAGCAGTTCTTC
>TRBV3-1/TRBV3-2|NA|TRBJ2-3|few
CASSLSSDTQYF
TGTGCCAGCAGCCTCAGTTCAGATACGCAGTATTTT
>TRBV5-6|TRBD2|TRBJ2-7|NA
CASSPRLAGSYEQYF
TGTGCCAGCAGCCCGAGGCTAGCGGGGTCCTACGAGCAGTACTTC
>TRBV5-1|NA|TRBJ2-5|NA
CASSPGHAQETQYF
TGCGCCAGCAGCCCCGGACACGCACAAGAGACCCAGTACTTC
>TRBV4-2|TRBD2|TRBJ2-3|NA
CASSQEAGLASARTDTQYF
TGTGCCAGCAGCCAAGAGGCTGGACTAGCGTCGGCGCGCACAGATACGCAGTATTTT
>TRBV2|NA|TRBJ1-1|NA
CASSALGTEAFF
TGTGCCAGCAGTGCCCTTGGAACTGAAGCTTTCTTT
>TRBV5-1|NA|TRBJ2-2|NA
CASSLWGGTGELFF
TGCGCCAGCAGCTTGTGGGGTGGCACCGGGGAGCTGTTTTTT
>TRBV3-1/TRBV3-2|TRBD1|TRBJ1-2|NA
CASSPGTGGYGYTF
TGTGCCAGCAGCCCCGGGACAGGGGGGTATGGCTACACCTTC
>TRBV29-1|NA|TRBJ1-1|NA
CSVASWNTEAFF
TGCAGCGTCGCTTCTTGGAACACTGAAGCTTTCTTT
>TRBV9|TRBD2|TRBJ2-5|NA
CASSPPSGTREETQYF
TGTGCCAGCAGCCCACCCAGTGGGACTAGGGAAGAGACCCAGTACTTC
>TRBV30|TRBD1|TRBJ1-6|NA
CAWNRGLNSPLHF
TGTGCCTGGAACAGGGGGCTGAACTCACCCCTCCACTTT
>TRBV10-2|NA|TRBJ1-6|NA
CASSPGGSLHF
TGCGCCAGCAGCCCGGGGGGGTCCCTCCACTTT
>TRBV7-6|NA|TRBJ2-5|NA
CASSLASFTGQETQYF
TGTGCCAGCAGCTTAGCATCTTTTACGGGCCAAGAGACCCAGTACTTC
>TRBV6-6|TRBD1|TRBJ1-3|NA
CASSGQGRVRNTIYF
TGTGCCAGCAGCGGACAGGGGAGAGTGAGGAACACCATATATTTT
>TRBV5-1|TRBD1|TRBJ2-2|NA
CASSLRQGITGELFF
TGCGCCAGCAGCTTAAGACAGGGAATTACCGGGGAGCTGTTTTTT
>TRBV11-3|TRBD2|TRBJ2-1|NA
CASSLETSGEQFF
TGTGCCAGCAGCTTAGAAACTAGCGGTGAGCAGTTCTTC
>TRBV3-1/TRBV3-2|NA|TRBJ1-2|NA
CASSQGLGGVIGGYTF
TGTGCCAGCAGCCAAGGTCTTGGGGGGGTAATAGGAGGCTACACCTTC
>TRBV27|NA|TRBJ1-2|NA
CASSLSRRYGYTF
TGTGCCAGCAGTTTATCGAGGCGCTATGGCTACACCTTC
>TRBV19|TRBD1|TRBJ1-1|NA
CASSPGTGRENTEAFF
TGTGCCAGTAGTCCCGGGACAGGCCGTGAGAACACTGAAGCTTTCTTT
>TRBV19|NA|TRBJ1-5|few
CASNADSNQPQHF
TGTGCCAGTAACGCAGATAGCAATCAGCCCCAGCATTTT
>TRBV11-3|NA|TRBJ2-3|NA
CASSSAWIDTQYF
TGTGCCAGCAGCTCGGCGTGGATAGATACGCAGTATTTT
>TRBV4-1|NA|TRBJ1-1|NA
CASSQENTEAFF
TGCGCCAGCAGCCAAGAAAACACTGAAGCTTTCTTT
>TRBV30|NA|TRBJ1-5|NA
CAYTPFGGLNSNQPQHF
TGTGCCTATACCCCGTTTGGGGGCCTAAATAGCAATCAGCCCCAGCATTTT
>TRBV4-1|NA|TRBJ2-6|NA
CASSQEWRGQWSGANVLTF
TGCGCCAGCAGCCAAGAATGGCGGGGGCAGTGGTCTGGGGCCAACGTCCTGACTTTC
>TRBV2|NA|TRBJ1-2|NA
CASSSHKSGLHYGYTF
TGTGCCAGCAGTTCCCATAAAAGCGGCCTCCACTATGGCTACACCTTC
>TRBV6-2/TRBV6-3|NA|TRBJ1-5|NA
CASSYSTKGRTQPQHF
TGTGCCAGCAGTTACTCGACGAAAGGGAGAACCCAGCCCCAGCATTTT
>TRBV11-2|NA|TRBJ1-5|NA
CASSSGDLEPQHF
TGTGCCAGCAGCTCCGGGGACTTGGAGCCCCAGCATTTT
>TRBV21-1|NA|TRBJ2-5|NA
CASSSLGGKQETQYF
TGTGCCAGCAGCTCTCTAGGGGGAAAACAAGAGACCCAGTACTTC
>TRBV11-2|NA|TRBJ2-5|NA
CASSLIVPRADQETQYF
TGTGCCAGCAGCTTAATCGTTCCCCGAGCGGACCAAGAGACCCAGTACTTC
>TRBV15|NA|TRBJ1-1|NA
CATSRGGGPGRLNTEAFF
TGTGCCACCAGCAGAGGGGGTGGACCAGGGAGATTGAACACTGAAGCTTTCTTT
>TRBV29-1|NA|TRBJ1-1|few
CSVAIRGLMNTEAFF
TGCAGCGTTGCTATTAGGGGCCTCATGAACACTGAAGCTTTCTTT
>TRBV6-1|TRBD1|TRBJ1-5|NA
CASSGRNRGNRQPQHF
TGTGCCAGCAGTGGTCGTAACAGGGGGAACCGGCAGCCCCAGCATTTT
>TRBV11-2|NA|TRBJ2-5|NA
CASSLGLVVRETQYF
TGTGCCAGCAGCTTAGGGTTGGTTGTCAGAGAGACCCAGTACTTC
>TRBV7-2|TRBD2|TRBJ2-5|NA
CASSLGRERETQYF
TGTGCCAGCAGCTTGGGGCGGGAGCGGGAGACCCAGTACTTC
>TRBV7-2|NA|TRBJ1-1|NA
CASSRLAGPSTEAFF
TGTGCCAGCAGCAGGCTGGCGGGCCCCTCAACTGAAGCTTTCTTT
>TRBV2|NA|TRBJ2-7|NA
CASSEWNEQYF
TGTGCCAGCAGTGAGTGGAACGAGCAGTACTTC
>TRBV5-5|NA|TRBJ2-1|NA
CASSSGAGVGGSYNEQFF
TGTGCCAGCAGCTCAGGGGCGGGAGTAGGAGGGTCCTACAATGAGCAGTTCTTC
>TRBV6-4|NA|TRBJ1-6|NA
CASKDESRGYNSPLHF
TGTGCCAGCAAAGACGAATCAAGGGGTTATAATTCACCCCTCCACTTT
>TRBV4-1|TRBD1|TRBJ1-1|NA
CASSHLSGQGNTEAFF
TGCGCCAGCAGCCACCTTTCGGGACAGGGGAACACTGAAGCTTTCTTT
>TRBV28|NA|TRBJ1-5|few
CASSLFGRGSNQPQHF
TGTGCCAGCAGTTTATTCGGGCGGGGTAGCAATCAGCCCCAGCATTTT
>TRBV27|NA|TRBJ1-6|NA
CASRGGGAYNSPLHF
TGTGCCAGCAGAGGCGGGGGGGCCTATAATTCACCCCTCCACTTT
>TRBV19|NA|TRBJ2-3|once
CASSLKGLARSTDTQYF
TGTGCCAGTAGTCTCAAAGGGCTAGCGAGAAGCACAGATACGCAGTATTTT
>TRBV7-9|NA|TRBJ1-3|few
CASSLAISGNTIYF
TGTGCCAGCAGCTTAGCAATCTCTGGAAACACCATATATTTT
>TRBV7-2|NA|TRBJ2-3|NA
CASSLGSTDTQYF
TGTGCCAGCAGCTTAGGGAGCACAGATACGCAGTATTTT
>TRBV7-9|NA|TRBJ2-1|NA
CASSLEGRFTNNEQFF
TGTGCCAGCAGCTTAGAAGGACGGTTTACAAACAATGAGCAGTTCTTC
>TRBV4-1|TRBD1|TRBJ1-1|NA
CASSQTMTGVMNTEAFF
TGCGCCAGCAGCCAAACGATGACAGGGGTAATGAACACTGAAGCTTTCTTT
>TRBV19|TRBD1|TRBJ1-5|NA
CASSIDPHRGRVSNQPQHF
TGTGCCAGTAGTATAGATCCCCACAGGGGCCGCGTGTCCAATCAGCCCCAGCATTTT
>TRBV4-1|NA|TRBJ1-6|NA
CASSQDFSGVASGSPLHF
TGCGCCAGCAGCCAAGATTTCTCGGGAGTCGCATCAGGGTCACCCCTCCACTTT
>TRBV5-8|NA|TRBJ2-2|NA
CASSGLNRGTSTGELFF
TGTGCCAGCAGCGGACTAAACAGGGGTACGAGCACCGGGGAGCTGTTTTTT
>TRBV7-6|NA|TRBJ2-2|NA
CASSLVPGSAGNTGELFF
TGTGCCAGCAGCTTAGTTCCGGGTTCGGCGGGGAACACCGGGGAGCTGTTTTTT
>TRBV5-4|NA|TRBJ2-5|once
CASSLGRGQETQYF
TGTGCCAGCAGCCTGGGCAGGGGCCAAGAGACCCAGTACTTC
>TRBV9|NA|TRBJ1-3|NA
CASSVGGSSGNTIYF
TGTGCCAGCAGCGTAGGGGGAAGCTCTGGAAACACCATATATTTT
>TRBV9|TRBD2|TRBJ2-5|once
CASSPGTSGAWETQYF
TGTGCCAGCAGCCCGGGGACTAGCGGGGCTTGGGAGACCCAGTACTTC